A single T cell receptor (beta chain) is shown here with its context. The antigen remains undetermined. Study processing details: In patients, CD8+ clones bigger than 1% rarely had the same sequence as a published virus-specific TCRB. Assay: immunoSEQ multiplex PCR; the TCRdb copy retains only in-frame clones and omits some. V and J calls and clone size follow that table, whereas D and trimming were derived from the DNA. Seen here are fewer than 15,000 clones, approximately 70% observed once, and the top ten hold under 11%. This sample is drawn from a study of somatic mutations in cytotoxic T cells in rheumatoid arthritis. Study results and caveats: An age-related increase in CD8+ clonality was seen in rheumatoid arthritis patients but not in healthy controls.

The TCR comes from an adult with rheumatoid arthritis. Sequences were obtained from CD8+ T cells sorted from blood.

DNA for the CDR3: TGTGCCAGCAGCTTAGGCCTAAATAGAGGACTAGAGGACTATGAGCAGTTCTTC. Protein product: CASSLGLNRGLEDYEQFF. The chain employs TRBV13 and TRBJ2-1, with 7 bases matching TRBD2. V shed 0 bases and J 8 bases; nucleotides not matched to a gene: 16. Germline V gene lookup returns CDR1 PRHDT and CDR2 FYEKMQ (reference sequence). The CDR3 consists of 18 residues.